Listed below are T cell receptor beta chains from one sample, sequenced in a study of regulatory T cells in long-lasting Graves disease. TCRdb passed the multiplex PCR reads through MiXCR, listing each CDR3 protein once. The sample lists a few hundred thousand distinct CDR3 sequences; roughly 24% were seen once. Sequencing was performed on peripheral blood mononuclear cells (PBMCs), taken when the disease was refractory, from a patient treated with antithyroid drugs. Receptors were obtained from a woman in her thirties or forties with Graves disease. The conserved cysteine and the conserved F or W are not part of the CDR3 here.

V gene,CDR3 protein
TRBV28,ASSPWGARSRGANVLT
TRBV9,ASSGRGGSNTEAF
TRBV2,ASSQDTQETQY
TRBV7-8,ASTTHGQSPPETQY
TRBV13,ASSFRAAQYQETQY
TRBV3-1,ASSQGWTSSYEQY
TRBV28,ASSMDRVYYEQY
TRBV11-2,ASSSIKGGPTEAF
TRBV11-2,ASSAWASGSRSGELF
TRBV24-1,ATSAGNEQF
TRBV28,ASTTEVANTEAF
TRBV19,ASSIPTTGSNQPQH
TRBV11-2,ASGDRLGETQY
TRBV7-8,ASSPLPEADTQY
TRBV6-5,ASSLQGAFNYGYT
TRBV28,ASSLFVSYEQY
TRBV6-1,ASSEALSASWRTEAF
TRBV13,ASSVAAHQETQY
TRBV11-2,ASRSLGANTGELF
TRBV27,ASSYRQTYEQY
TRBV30,AWSSQGQKNTEAF
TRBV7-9,ASSPPRETQY
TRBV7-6,ASSLGTGVRQY
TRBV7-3,ASSLDRGVGEAF
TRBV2,ASSVTQSSYEQY
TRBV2,ASSGQGKYQPQH
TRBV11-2,ASSLWSTGELF
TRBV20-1,SARELSRGTEAF